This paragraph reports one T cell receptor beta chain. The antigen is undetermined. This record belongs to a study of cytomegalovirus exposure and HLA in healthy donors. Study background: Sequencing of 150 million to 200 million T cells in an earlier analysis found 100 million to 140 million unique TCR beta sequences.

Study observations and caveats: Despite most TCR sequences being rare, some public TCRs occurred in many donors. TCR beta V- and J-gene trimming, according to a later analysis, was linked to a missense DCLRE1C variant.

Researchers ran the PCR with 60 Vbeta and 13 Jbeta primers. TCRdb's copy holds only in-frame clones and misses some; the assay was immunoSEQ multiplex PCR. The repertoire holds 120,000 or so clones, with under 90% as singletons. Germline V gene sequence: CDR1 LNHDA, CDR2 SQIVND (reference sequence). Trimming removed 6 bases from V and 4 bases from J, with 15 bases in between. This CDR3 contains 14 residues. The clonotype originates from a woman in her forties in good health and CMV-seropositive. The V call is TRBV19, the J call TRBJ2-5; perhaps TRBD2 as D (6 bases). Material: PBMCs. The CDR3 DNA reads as TGTGCCAGTAGACGAACGGGAGTCGGAGAGACCCAGTACTTC. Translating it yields CASRRTGVGETQYF.